The 13 T cell receptor beta chains listed next were all sequenced from one sample in a study of cytotoxic CD8 clonotypes in ibrutinib-treated CLL listed by TCRdb under 2021. Libraries were prepared through the immunoSEQ multiplex PCR assay. Here the immuneACCESS table is served through TCRdb, limited to in-frame sequences with V and J called. Missing clones are a known gap in these copies; in checked studies unresolved V genes cover under half, and the rest lacks a known reason. The sample table contains fewer than 300,000 clones; only one count was recorded for approximately 76% of them. The ten most abundant clones make up approximately 5.1% of the sample. The time point label of this sample denotes: progressive disease on ibrutinib. Sequences were derived from PBMCs, sampled at disease progression, from a patient treated with ibrutinib. These receptors all stem from a human donor with chronic lymphocytic leukemia.

This clone was counted a single time. The V gene is TRBV6-4, the J gene TRBJ2-1, with a possible D match to TRBD2 (7 bases). Per germline, CDR1 MRHNA and CDR2 SNTAGT. The CDR3 length is 13 residues. V was clipped by 2 bases and J by 10 bases, with 12 bases between them. CDR3 DNA sequence: TGTGCCAGCAGTGACGAGGGGAGGGGGGAGCAGTTCTTC. Its protein is CASSDEGRGEQFF.

The chain is built from TRBV5-6 and TRBJ1-4; no clear D. The ends were cut back, 1 base at V and 5 bases at J, with 9 bases in the middle. This CDR3 spans 14 amino acids. Germline loops: CDR1 SGHDT, CDR2 YYEEEE. The CDR3 coding sequence is TGTGCCAGCAGCTTGAATCGGCTCAATGAAAAACTGTTTTTT. Its translation: CASSLNRLNEKLFF. Filled out from reference TRBV5-6 and TRBJ1-4, the complete variable domain reads DAGVTQSPTHLIKTRGQQVTLRCSPKSGHDTVSWYQQALGQGPQFIFQYYEEEERQRGNFPDRFSGHQFPNYSSELNVNALLLGDSALYLCASSLNRLNEKLFFGSGTQLSVL.

The chain employs TRBV11-3 and TRBJ2-5; the D gene is possibly TRBD2 (5 bases). CDR1 SGHNT and CDR2 YENEEA come from the germline V gene. The CDR3 length is 15 residues. V gave up 1 base and J gave up 4 bases, with 13 bases separating them. This CDR3 is CASSLGAGMGETQYF. CDR3 nucleotide sequence: TGTGCCAGCAGCTTAGGAGCCGGGATGGGAGAGACCCAGTACTTC.

This clone was picked up one time. The rearrangement joins TRBV9 to TRBJ1-2, with D unresolved. The CDR3 loop spans 16 amino acids. In germline, CDR1 is SGDLS, CDR2 YYNGEE. The ends were cut back, 0 bases at V and 4 bases at J, with 16 bases in the middle. CDR3 sequence: CASSVALNELSYGYTF. For the CDR3, the DNA is TGTGCCAGCAGCGTAGCCCTTAACGAACTTAGCTATGGCTACACCTTC.

This clone was counted a single time. This rearrangement joins TRBV5-1 to TRBJ1-3, with D possibly TRBD1 on 6 matching bases. The CDR3 sequence is 14 residues long. The V end lost 4 bases, the J end lost 3 bases, and 11 bases lay between the germline ends. Germline CDR1 and CDR2: SGHRS and YFSETQ. CDR3 sequence (DNA): TGCGCCAGCAGCGTAACAGGGCATGGAAACACCATATATTTT. Translation gives CASSVTGHGNTIYF.

The V and J genes are TRBV15 and TRBJ2-3; D could derive from TRBD1 or TRBD2 (5 bases each). V lost 3 bases, J lost 4 bases, and 14 bases lay in between. This CDR3 is 15 amino acids long. Germline CDR1 and CDR2: LNHNV and YYDKDF (reference sequence). The CDR3 DNA sequence: TGTGCCACCAGCAGGCCGGGACCCGAGGCAGATACGCAGTATTTT. Translating it yields CATSRPGPEADTQYF.

The chain is built from TRBV7-9 and TRBJ2-5; D gene ambiguous. Trimming stripped 1 base from V and 5 bases from J, with 8 bases between. The CDR3 runs 13 residues. The germline CDR1 and CDR2 sequences are SEHNR and FQNEAQ (reference sequence). CDR3 region: CASSLEALETQYF. CDR3 sequence (DNA): TGTGCCAGCAGCTTAGAAGCCCTTGAGACCCAGTACTTC.

V usage is TRBV6-5 and J usage is TRBJ2-7, with D uncertain. This CDR3 has 16 amino acids. The germline CDR1 and CDR2 sequences are MNHEY and SVGAGI. The ends were cut back, 2 bases at V and 7 bases at J, with 21 bases in the middle. The CDR3 DNA reads TGTGCCAGCAGTTACATTTGGGGAACCGCGATGGAGGAGCAGTACTTC. Protein: CASSYIWGTAMEEQYF.

As concerns this clone: One end of the junction is discordant with germline, which a read error may explain. The J gene is TRBJ1-2, the V gene TRBV10-3, with no clear D. Looked up from germline, CDR1 is ENHRY and CDR2 is SYGVKD. The CDR3 is made up of 13 amino acids. CDR3 protein: CAISQSPSYGYTF. The DNA for the CDR3 is TGTGCCATCAGTCAGTCACCCTCCTATGGCTACACCTTC.

The sample holds a few counts of this clone. The chain couples TRBV29-1 to TRBJ2-1, with 7 bases identical to TRBD1. The germline CDR1 and CDR2 sequences are SQVTM and ANQGSEA. The CDR3 contains 12 residues. Losses at the gene ends were 6 bases for V and 2 bases for J; bases not matched to a gene: 1. The CDR3, as DNA: TGCAGCGTGGGGACAGCCTACAATGAGCAGTTCTTC. This translates into CSVGTAYNEQFF.

V is TRBV12-5 and J is TRBJ2-7; D remains unclear. The CDR3 extends over 15 amino acids. Between the trimmed V and J ends, which lost 1 base and 6 bases, there was a span of 16 bases. Germline-derived CDR1 and CDR2 are LGHNT and FRNRAP. Here the CDR3 DNA reads TGTGCTAGTGGTTTGGAGTCCAGATGGAAGGGCGAGCAGTACTTC. Protein sequence: CASGLESRWKGEQYF.

This chain uses TRBV6-4 with TRBJ2-7; TRBD2 matches 12 bases. Germline lookup yields CDR1 MRHNA and CDR2 SNTAGT. V was clipped by 3 bases and J by 3 bases; unmatched bases: 3. The CDR3 extends over 15 amino acids. In DNA, the CDR3 is TGTGCCAGCAGTGAGGAACTAGCGGGGGGCTACGAGCAGTACTTC. It encodes CASSEELAGGYEQYF.

The rearrangement uses TRBV5-1 and TRBJ1-1; a possible D gene is TRBD1 (6 bases). CDR3 length: 14 amino acids. Trimming took 4 bases from V and 3 from J, leaving 13 bases between them. CDR1 is SGHRS, CDR2 YFSETQ, per germline. For the CDR3, the DNA is TGCGCCAGCAGCCCCGGGCCAGGGGACACTGAAGCTTTCTTT. It is translated as CASSPGPGDTEAFF.